The sequence of this T cell receptor beta chain was determined in a study of radiation and T cells in renal cell carcinoma. Stated time point: blood 4 weeks post-SBRT, at nephrectomy. Sample treatment: 15 Gy SBRT to primary tumor, nephrectomy 4 weeks later. Serial blood draws occurred at baseline and 2 and 4 weeks post-SBRT. CDR1 and CDR2 from the germline V gene are LNHDA and SQIVND (reference sequence). The CDR3 totals 17 residues. V dropped 4 bases and J dropped 1; count of bases not matched to a gene: 10. Assay: immunoSEQ multiplex PCR; the TCRdb copy retains only in-frame clones and omits some. The sample lists 150,000 to 200,000 clones; 88% were seen once.

The clonotype comes from a woman aged 50 to 65 with renal cell carcinoma. This chain uses TRBV19 with TRBJ2-3, with 8 bases fitting TRBD1. Sequencing was performed on blood, taken from a patient whose treatment included radiotherapy and nephrectomy. The CDR3 DNA reads as TGTGCCAGTAGTACCCTACCGACAGGGGTAGGCACAGATACGCAGTATTTT. The encoded protein is CASSTLPTGVGTDTQYF. The variable domain in full, completed from reference TRBV19 and TRBJ2-3, reads DGGITQSPKYLFRKEGQNVTLSCEQNLNHDAMYWYRQDPGQGLRLIYYSQIVNDFQKGDIAEGYSVSREKKESFPLTVTSAQKNPTAFYLCASSTLPTGVGTDTQYFGPGTRLTVL.